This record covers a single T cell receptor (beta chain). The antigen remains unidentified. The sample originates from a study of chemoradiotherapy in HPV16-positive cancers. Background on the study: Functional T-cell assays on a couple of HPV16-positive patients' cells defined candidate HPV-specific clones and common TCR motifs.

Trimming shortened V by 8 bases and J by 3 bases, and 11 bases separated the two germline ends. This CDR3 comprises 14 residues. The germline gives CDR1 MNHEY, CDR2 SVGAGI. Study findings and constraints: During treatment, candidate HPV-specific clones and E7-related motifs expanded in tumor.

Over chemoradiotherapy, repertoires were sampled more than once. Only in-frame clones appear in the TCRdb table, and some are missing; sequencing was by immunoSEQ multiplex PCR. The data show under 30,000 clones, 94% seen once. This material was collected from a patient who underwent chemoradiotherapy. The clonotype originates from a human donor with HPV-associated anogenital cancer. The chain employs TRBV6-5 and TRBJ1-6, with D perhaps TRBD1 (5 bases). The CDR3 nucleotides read TGTGCCAGCGGATCGGGGGGCTATAATTCACCCCTCCACTTT. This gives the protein CASGSGGYNSPLHF.